These T cell receptor beta chains were read from a single sample in a study of CXCR3-negative and CXCR3-positive naive CD8 T cells. After re-calling the 5' RACE reads, TCRdb lists one entry per CDR3 protein, DNA absent. Recorded for this sample: over 45,000 distinct CDR3 sequences. Sequenced input: naive CXCR3- CD8+ T cells from blood. The receptors shown here come from a human donor in good health. Some clones in this sample may be carry-over from other donors' samples. Both conserved end residues are part of each CDR3. Fields, in order: J gene, V gene, clone size, CDR3 protein. Some rows mark clone size as missing; the rest say once, few, many or name a class of expanded clone.

TRBJ2-3	TRBV7-6	NA	CASRQGGTDTQYF
TRBJ2-3	TRBV29-1	NA	CSVDKILQGGTDTQYF
TRBJ2-7	TRBV18	NA	CASSGVFYEQYF
TRBJ2-3	TRBV5-1	NA	CASGRRDSSTDTQYF
TRBJ1-1	TRBV30	NA	CAWSVGAGDTEAFF
TRBJ1-5	TRBV5-4	NA	CASSLDPGGQPQHF
TRBJ1-1	TRBV12-3/TRBV12-4	NA	CASSLSRGYTEAFF
TRBJ2-3	TRBV12-3/TRBV12-4	NA	CASSFRLAGGTDTQYF
TRBJ2-1	TRBV7-9	NA	CASSSALAPLFNEQFF
TRBJ1-5	TRBV6-2/TRBV6-3	NA	CASSYSGQGQGQPQHF
TRBJ2-7	TRBV7-9	NA	CASSLALAGDWYEQYF
TRBJ2-2	TRBV13	NA	CASSIRGRNTGELFF
TRBJ1-6	TRBV20-1	NA	CSAPEGVPLHF
TRBJ2-1	TRBV27	NA	CASSSFGGSYNEQFF
TRBJ1-1	TRBV6-2/TRBV6-3	NA	CASSYSRGSMNTEAFF
TRBJ2-7	TRBV9	NA	CASSASGGIYYEQYF
TRBJ1-3	TRBV7-2	NA	CASSLISSGQNTIYF
TRBJ2-7	TRBV15	NA	CATSQTRVSSEQYF
TRBJ2-1	TRBV4-3	NA	CASSPGESSYNEQFF
TRBJ1-1	TRBV29-1	NA	CSVSKDSSEAFF
TRBJ2-1	TRBV12-3/TRBV12-4	NA	CASSWKGLAVYNEQFF
TRBJ2-7	TRBV6-5	NA	CASSYLSSGNEQYF
TRBJ2-7	TRBV6-5	NA	CASSYRRGGNEQYF
TRBJ2-5	TRBV20-1	NA	CSARIWNFEPAGTSGGLQETQYF
TRBJ2-7	TRBV4-3	NA	CASSQGRHWRQYF
TRBJ2-1	TRBV4-3	NA	CASSQTTSGGTYNEQFF
TRBJ2-1	TRBV29-1	NA	CSVRTVSYNEQFF
TRBJ2-7	TRBV23-1	NA	CASSQPTGFSYEQYF
TRBJ2-1	TRBV6-2/TRBV6-3	NA	CATLRLAGLNEQFF
TRBJ2-6	TRBV4-1	NA	CASSHRDGSGANVLTF
TRBJ1-1	TRBV4-1	NA	CASSQRPNQDLDTEAFF
TRBJ2-3	TRBV12-3/TRBV12-4	NA	CASSFVGFNTQYF
TRBJ2-3	TRBV6-2/TRBV6-3	NA	CASSPLKFWGAGEDTQYF
TRBJ2-2	TRBV2	NA	CASSEAYATSVTGELFF
TRBJ2-5	TRBV7-2	NA	CASSLDRPSGATVETQYF
TRBJ2-7	TRBV27	NA	CASSPGGGFEQYF
TRBJ2-7	TRBV4-1	NA	CASSPISSYEQYF
TRBJ2-1	TRBV4-1	NA	CASSQDALSGGAYNEQFF
TRBJ2-4	TRBV7-9	NA	CASSVDDSGNIQYF
TRBJ2-1	TRBV10-2	medium-sized	CASTEGGEQFF
TRBJ2-7	TRBV7-2	NA	CASSFRDYEQYF
TRBJ2-1	TRBV6-2/TRBV6-3	NA	CASSFGPSSYNEQFF
TRBJ2-1	TRBV29-1	NA	CSVEEGGTGGRNEQFF
TRBJ2-7	TRBV29-1	NA	CSVERAGAYSYEQYF
TRBJ2-7	TRBV7-2	NA	CASSLGSPYEQYF
TRBJ2-1	TRBV29-1	NA	CSVDRNNEQFF
TRBJ2-7	TRBV28	NA	CASSFYRAYEQYF
TRBJ2-2	TRBV7-6	NA	CAIGQGSTWELFF
TRBJ2-1	TRBV29-1	NA	CSAPGWSYNEQFF
TRBJ2-7	TRBV7-6	NA	CASSLGFRSSYEQYF
TRBJ2-3	TRBV5-6	NA	CASTLGRLAGTDTQYF
TRBJ2-7	TRBV7-7	NA	CASSLGAGNSYEQYF
TRBJ2-3	TRBV7-2	NA	CASSLQGMTDTQYF
TRBJ2-7	TRBV12-3/TRBV12-4	NA	CASSPFLPGVYEQYF
TRBJ2-1	TRBV29-1	NA	CSVERGHNEQFF
TRBJ2-1	TRBV14	NA	CASSHRAHYNEQFF
TRBJ2-7	TRBV14	NA	CASSYRGSSYEQYF